Each of the 24 T cell receptor beta chains below was sequenced from the same sample in a study of OX40 agonist ivuxolimab in advanced cancers. This table comes from immunoSEQ multiplex PCR, and its TCRdb copy is limited to in-frame clones, with some not included. The sample contains around 68,000 clones, approximately 86% of which appear only once. Source: CD4+ or CD8+ T cells sorted from blood, taken in a trial of the OX40 agonist ivuxolimab. These receptors all stem from an adult with an advanced solid tumor such as melanoma, head and neck, liver or kidney cancer.

V gene TRBV9 combines with J gene TRBJ2-5; 7 bases are a match to TRBD2. From germline, CDR1 is SGDLS and CDR2 YYNGEE. Trimming removed 2 bases from V and 1 base from J; junction bases left unmatched: 14. The CDR3 loop spans 18 amino acids. For the CDR3, the DNA is TGTGCCAGCAGCGTGAACGGGGGGTCCTACACCTCCCAAGAGACCCAGTACTTC. This codes for CASSVNGGSYTSQETQYF. Supplemented by reference TRBV9 and TRBJ2-5, the full variable domain reads DSGVTQTPKHLITATGQRVTLRCSPRSGDLSVYWYQQSLDQGLQFLIQYYNGEERAKGNILERFSAQQFPDLHSELNLSSLELGDSALYFCASSVNGGSYTSQETQYFGPGTRLLVL.

This clone has more than one count but fewer than ten. The V call is TRBV7-8, the J call TRBJ1-2, with no clear D. The germline V and J ends were trimmed by 1 base and 4 bases, with 4 bases remaining between them. Germline V gene sequence: CDR1 SGHVS, CDR2 FQNEAQ. CDR3 length: 12 residues. The CDR3 DNA follows: TGTGCCAGCAGCTTAGATAGCTATGGCTACACCTTC. Amino acids: CASSLDSYGYTF.

This chain connects TRBV7-6 to TRBJ2-7, with 11 bases aligning to TRBD1. The CDR3 has 15 residues. Looked up from germline, CDR1 is SGHVS and CDR2 is FNYEAQ. Trimming at V came to 5 bases and at J to 0 bases, leaving 3 bases not matched to a gene. The CDR3 sequence: CASSPGQGASYEQYF. The CDR3 coding sequence is TGTGCCAGCAGCCCAGGACAGGGGGCCTCCTACGAGCAGTACTTC. Together with reference TRBV7-6 and TRBJ2-7, the CDR3 gives the full variable domain: GAGVSQSPRYKVTKRGQDVALRCDPISGHVSLYWYRQALGQGPEFLTYFNYEAQQDKSGLPNDRFSAERPEGSISTLTIQRTEQRDSAMYRCASSPGQGASYEQYFGPGTRLTVT.

This clone has a single count. The rearrangement links TRBV9 to TRBJ2-3; no clear D gene. CDR1 SGDLS and CDR2 YYNGEE come from the germline V gene. The V and J ends lost 1 base and 0 bases respectively, with 6 bases between them. The CDR3 spans 14 residues. This chain's CDR3 is CASSVSTSTDTQYF. DNA for the CDR3: TGTGCCAGCAGCGTAAGTACTAGCACAGATACGCAGTATTTT.

V usage is TRBV23-1 and J usage is TRBJ1-2; D not certain. TRBV23-1 is given ORF status, its function remaining uncertain. CDR3 size: 15 residues. The V gene lost 10 bases and the J gene lost 4 bases, with 22 bases spanning the gap. CDR3 amino acids: CANTPWGSVGYGYTF. As DNA, the CDR3 is TGCGCCAACACCCCTTGGGGATCGGTTGGCTATGGCTACACCTTC.

The chain recombines TRBV29-1 with TRBJ1-2; possible D gene TRBD1, 5 bases. The V gene's germline CDR1 is SQVTM and CDR2 ANQGSEA. Trimming took 7 bases from V and 7 from J, leaving 16 bases between them. The CDR3 has 12 residues. CDR3 coding DNA: TGCAGCGCCGCCCCGGGGCATGGTGGCTACACCTTC. Protein product: CSAAPGHGGYTF. The complete variable domain, with remaining parts taken from reference TRBV29-1 and TRBJ1-2, reads SAVISQKPSRDICQRGTSLTIQCQVDSQVTMMFWYRQQPGQSLTLIATANQGSEATYESGFVIDKFPISRPNLTFSTLTVSNMSPEDSSIYLCSAAPGHGGYTFGSGTRLTVV.

V is TRBV16 and J is TRBJ2-7; no clear D. CDR1 and CDR2 from the germline V gene are KGHSY and FQNENV. V gave up 0 bases and J gave up 1 base, with 7 bases separating them. The CDR3 spans 14 residues. The CDR3 is CASSQSRASYEQYF. The CDR3 bases are TGTGCCAGCAGCCAATCTAGGGCGTCCTACGAGCAGTACTTC. Looking up the rest from reference TRBV16 and TRBJ2-7 gives the full variable domain: GEEVAQTPKHLVRGEGQKAKLYCAPIKGHSYVFWYQQVLKNEFKFLISFQNENVFDETGMPKERFSAKCLPNSPCSLEIQATKLEDSAVYFCASSQSRASYEQYFGPGTRLTVT.

The chain is built from TRBV5-6 and TRBJ1-2; no clear D gene. The ends were cut back, 1 base at V and 8 bases at J, with 12 bases in the middle. This CDR3 comprises 13 residues. Per the germline V gene, CDR1 is SGHDT and CDR2 is YYEEEE. CDR3 sequence: CASSLSGVGGYTF. For the CDR3, the DNA is TGTGCCAGCAGCTTGTCCGGAGTGGGGGGCTACACCTTC.

V is TRBV21-1 and J is TRBJ2-7. TRBV21-1 is a pseudogene segment. This CDR3 comprises 18 residues. CDR3 sequence reads: CASSESMGPGTQYYEQYF. CDR3 DNA sequence: TGTGCCAGCAGCGAAAGCATGGGCCCCGGGACCCAGTACTACGAGCAGTACTTC.

The chain combines TRBV2 with TRBJ2-7; unclear D gene. The CDR3 extends over 11 amino acids. The V end lost 2 bases, the J end lost 12 bases, and 11 bases lay between the germline ends. Germline V lookup: CDR1 SNHLY, CDR2 FYNNEI. This CDR3 is CASSEIRELYF. CDR3 sequence (DNA): TGTGCCAGCAGTGAAATAAGGGAACTGTACTTC.

This clone was detected only a few times. The chain recombines TRBV30 with TRBJ1-2; maybe TRBD1 (5 bases). The CDR3 is made up of 13 amino acids. The V end was cut by 0 bases, the J end by 4 bases, with 9 bases between. Per germline, CDR1 GTSNPN and CDR2 SVGIG (reference sequence). CDR3 residues: CAWSVKGTYGYTF. In DNA, the CDR3 is TGTGCCTGGAGTGTAAAGGGGACCTATGGCTACACCTTC.

The chain is built from TRBV5-4 and TRBJ1-5; no definite D call. Trimming stripped 0 bases from V and 3 bases from J, with 4 bases between. CDR1 SGHNT and CDR2 YYREEE come from the germline V gene (reference sequence). The CDR3 runs to 13 residues. The CDR3 DNA reads as TGTGCCAGCAGCTTGGGTGCCAATCAGCCCCAGCATTTT. As protein: CASSLGANQPQHF.

The J gene is TRBJ1-5, the V gene TRBV7-9; a possible D gene is TRBD1 (5 bases). The CDR3 sequence is 13 residues long. Germline loops: CDR1 SEHNR, CDR2 FQNEAQ (reference sequence). Trimming pared 3 bases from V and 5 bases from J, leaving 8 bases between. CDR3 region: CASSLGEYQPQHF. The DNA of the CDR3 is TGTGCCAGCAGCTTGGGGGAGTATCAGCCCCAGCATTTT.

The CDR3 DNA reads as TGTGCCAGCAGCTTTAAGCGGGACCGCGAGCAGTTCTTC. Its translation is CASSFKRDREQFF. The V gene is TRBV7-3, the J gene TRBJ2-1; 7 bases are shared with TRBD2. Unmatched junction bases numbered 6, after V lost 3 bases and J lost 10 bases. Germline lookup yields CDR1 SGHTA and CDR2 FQGTGA. The CDR3 is made up of 13 amino acids.

This clone has only a few counts. The rearrangement uses TRBV5-1 and TRBJ1-2; the match to TRBD1 covers 9 bases. This CDR3 is 15 amino acids long. CDR1 is SGHRS, CDR2 YFSETQ, per germline. V shed 4 bases, J shed 2 bases, and the junction held 6 bases outside the gene matches. In DNA, the CDR3 is TGCGCCAGCAGCCCGGATGGACAGGGGAACTATGGCTACACCTTC. This codes for CASSPDGQGNYGYTF.

V gene TRBV5-1 combines with J gene TRBJ1-1, with TRBD1 identical over 9 bases. The CDR3 covers 15 residues. CDR1 is SGHRS, CDR2 YFSETQ, per germline. J gave up 6 bases and V 3 bases, and 9 bases lay outside the gene matches. CDR3 loop: CASSSWPRDRAEAFF. In DNA, the CDR3 is TGCGCCAGCAGCTCGTGGCCACGGGACAGGGCTGAAGCTTTCTTT.

The V and J genes are TRBV7-9 and TRBJ2-1; 8 positions agree with TRBD2. From germline, CDR1 is SEHNR and CDR2 FQNEAQ (reference sequence). Trimming removed 4 bases from V and 2 bases from J; junction bases left unmatched: 16. The CDR3 covers 19 residues. CDR3 DNA sequence: TGTGCCAGCAGCTCCCGGACGGGCAGCGGGAGTGTGCCCTACAATGAGCAGTTCTTC. It specifies CASSSRTGSGSVPYNEQFF.

The chain is built from TRBV18 and TRBJ2-7, with 8 bases identical to TRBD2. V lost 3 bases to trimming and J lost 4 bases; unmatched junction nucleotides: 8. The CDR3 is made up of 15 amino acids. The V gene's germline CDR1 is KGHSH and CDR2 LQKENI. DNA of the CDR3: TGTGCCAGCTCACCGACTGGACGGGAGGGATACGAGCAGTACTTC. Residues: CASSPTGREGYEQYF.

The chain joins TRBV20-1 to TRBJ2-7; unclear D gene. With 1 base removed from V and 5 bases from J, the gap between germline ends came to 6 bases. Germline-derived CDR1 and CDR2 are DFQATT and SNEGSKA (reference sequence). CDR3 length: 11 residues. The CDR3 nucleotides read TGCAGTGCTAGAGCCTATAACGAGCAGTACTTC. Its protein product is CSARAYNEQYF.

The J gene is TRBJ2-3, the V gene TRBV11-2; 7 positions agree with TRBD2. V trimming: 5 bases; J trimming: 3 bases; junction bases outside the gene matches: 2. Germline CDR1 is SGHAT and CDR2 is FQNNGV. This CDR3 has 13 amino acids. DNA of the CDR3: TGTGCCAGCAGCCCCGGGGGGACAGATACGCAGTATTTT. Its translation: CASSPGGTDTQYF.

The chain carries TRBV10-3 and TRBJ1-2; 8 nucleotides match TRBD1. Germline V gene lookup returns CDR1 ENHRY and CDR2 SYGVKD. V lost 6 bases, J lost 2 bases, and 8 bases stayed unmatched. The CDR3 contains 15 residues. The CDR3: CAISPRTGRNYGYTF. The CDR3 region has the DNA TGTGCCATCAGCCCTAGGACAGGGAGGAACTATGGCTACACCTTC.

The genes are TRBV9 and TRBJ2-5; D is uncertain. V was clipped by 4 bases and J by 2 bases, with 12 bases between them. Germline V CDR1 and CDR2: SGDLS, YYNGEE. CDR3 length equals 14 residues. The chain's CDR3 is CASSSSRGQETQYF. As DNA, the CDR3 is TGTGCCAGCAGCTCTTCGAGAGGACAAGAGACCCAGTACTTC.

This clone was counted a single time. V and J are TRBV10-3 and TRBJ2-7; TRBD2 matches 10 bases. The CDR3 covers 17 residues. Germline loops: CDR1 ENHRY, CDR2 SYGVKD. V was pared by 6 bases and J by 0 bases, with 11 bases of the junction left unmatched. CDR3 sequence: CAIRTAGGPKSSYEQYF. The CDR3 region has the DNA TGTGCCATCAGGACAGCGGGAGGGCCTAAAAGCTCCTACGAGCAGTACTTC.

The rearrangement uses TRBV6-6 and TRBJ1-2; no definite D call. V was pared by 5 bases and J by 3 bases, with 10 bases between. The CDR3 is made up of 13 amino acids. Germline V gene data show CDR1 as MNHNY and CDR2 as SVGAGI (reference sequence). CDR3 sequence reads: CASSIQDHYGYTF. Written as DNA, the CDR3 is TGTGCCAGCAGTATCCAAGACCACTATGGCTACACCTTC.